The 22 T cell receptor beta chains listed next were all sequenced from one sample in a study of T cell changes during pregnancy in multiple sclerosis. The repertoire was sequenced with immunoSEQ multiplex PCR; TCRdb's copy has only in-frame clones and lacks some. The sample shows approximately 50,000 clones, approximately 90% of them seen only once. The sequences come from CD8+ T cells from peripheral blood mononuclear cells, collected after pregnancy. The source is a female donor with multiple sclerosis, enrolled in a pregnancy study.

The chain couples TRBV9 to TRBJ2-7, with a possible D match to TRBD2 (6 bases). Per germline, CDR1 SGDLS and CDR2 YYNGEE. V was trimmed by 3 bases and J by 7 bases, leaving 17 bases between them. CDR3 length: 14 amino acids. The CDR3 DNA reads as TGTGCCAGCAGCGACCGGGACTCATCCGGGGAGCAGTACTTC. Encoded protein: CASSDRDSSGEQYF.

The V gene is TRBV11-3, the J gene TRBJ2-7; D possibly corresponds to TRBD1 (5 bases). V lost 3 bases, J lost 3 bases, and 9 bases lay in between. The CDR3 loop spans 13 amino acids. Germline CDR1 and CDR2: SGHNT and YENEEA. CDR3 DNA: TGTGCCAGCAGCTTTGGGGCTAACTACGAGCAGTACTTC. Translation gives CASSFGANYEQYF. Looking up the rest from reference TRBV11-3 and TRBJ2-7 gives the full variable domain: EAGVVQSPRYKIIEKKQPVAFWCNPISGHNTLYWYLQNLGQGPELLIRYENEEAVDDSQLPKDRFSAERLKGVDSTLKIQPAELGDSAVYLCASSFGANYEQYFGPGTRLTVT.

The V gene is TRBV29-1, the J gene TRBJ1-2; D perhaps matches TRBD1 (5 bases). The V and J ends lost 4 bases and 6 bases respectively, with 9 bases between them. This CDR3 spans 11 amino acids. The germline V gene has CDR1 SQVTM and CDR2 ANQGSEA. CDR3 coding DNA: TGCAGCGTTGGGGGCGCGGATGGCTACACCTTC. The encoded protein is CSVGGADGYTF.

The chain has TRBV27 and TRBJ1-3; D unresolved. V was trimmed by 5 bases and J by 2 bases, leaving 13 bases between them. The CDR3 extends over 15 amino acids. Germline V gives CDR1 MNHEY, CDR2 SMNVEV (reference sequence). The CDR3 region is CASSIRQEPGNTIYF. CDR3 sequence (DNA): TGTGCCAGCAGTATTAGACAAGAACCTGGAAACACCATATATTTT.

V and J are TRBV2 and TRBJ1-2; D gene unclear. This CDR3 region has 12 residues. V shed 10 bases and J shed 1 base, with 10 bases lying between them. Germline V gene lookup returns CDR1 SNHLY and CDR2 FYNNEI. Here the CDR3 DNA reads TGTGCCACGCCCGGTGTTAACTATGGCTACACCTTC. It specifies CATPGVNYGYTF.

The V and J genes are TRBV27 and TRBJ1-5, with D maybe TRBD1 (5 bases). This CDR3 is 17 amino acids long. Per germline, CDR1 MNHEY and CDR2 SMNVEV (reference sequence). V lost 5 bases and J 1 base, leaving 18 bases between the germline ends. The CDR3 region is CASSETMGGSSNQPQHF. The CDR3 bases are TGTGCCAGCAGTGAAACCATGGGGGGATCAAGCAATCAGCCCCAGCATTTT.

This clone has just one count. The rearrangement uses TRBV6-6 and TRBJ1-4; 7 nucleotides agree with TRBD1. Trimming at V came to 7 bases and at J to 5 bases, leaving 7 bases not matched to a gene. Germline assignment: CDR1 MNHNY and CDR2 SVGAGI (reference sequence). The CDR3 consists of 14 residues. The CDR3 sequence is CASTATGMNEKLFF. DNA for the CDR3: TGTGCCAGCACCGCGACAGGGATGAATGAAAAACTGTTTTTT.

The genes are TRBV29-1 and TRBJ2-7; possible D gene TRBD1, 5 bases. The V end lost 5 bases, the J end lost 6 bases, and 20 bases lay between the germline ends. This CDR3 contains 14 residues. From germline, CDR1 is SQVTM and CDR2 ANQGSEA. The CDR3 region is CSVNTGPSSSEQYF. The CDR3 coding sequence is TGCAGCGTTAATACAGGTCCCTCCTCGAGCGAGCAGTACTTC.

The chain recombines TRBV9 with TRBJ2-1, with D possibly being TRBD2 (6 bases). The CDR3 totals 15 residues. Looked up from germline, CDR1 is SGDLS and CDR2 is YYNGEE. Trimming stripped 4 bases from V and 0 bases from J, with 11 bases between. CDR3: CASSPSANSYNEQFF. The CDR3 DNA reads TGTGCCAGCAGCCCTAGCGCAAACTCCTACAATGAGCAGTTCTTC.

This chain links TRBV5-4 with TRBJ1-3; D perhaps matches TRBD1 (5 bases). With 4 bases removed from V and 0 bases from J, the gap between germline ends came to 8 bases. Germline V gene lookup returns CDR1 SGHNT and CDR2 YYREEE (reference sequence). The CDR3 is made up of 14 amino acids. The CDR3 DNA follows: TGTGCCAGCAGCCGCGACAGCTCTGGAAACACCATATATTTT. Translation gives CASSRDSSGNTIYF.

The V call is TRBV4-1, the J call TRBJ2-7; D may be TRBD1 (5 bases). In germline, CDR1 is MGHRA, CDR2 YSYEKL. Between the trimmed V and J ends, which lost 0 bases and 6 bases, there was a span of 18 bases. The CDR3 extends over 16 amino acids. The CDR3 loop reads CASSQEGALVVGEQYF. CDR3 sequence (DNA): TGCGCCAGCAGCCAAGAAGGGGCGCTCGTTGTAGGCGAGCAGTACTTC.

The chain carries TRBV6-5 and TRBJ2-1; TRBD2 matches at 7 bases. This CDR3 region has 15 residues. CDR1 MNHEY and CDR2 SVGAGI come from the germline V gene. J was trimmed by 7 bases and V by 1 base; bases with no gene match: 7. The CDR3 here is CASSYYGGGRNEQFF. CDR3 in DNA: TGTGCCAGCAGTTACTACGGCGGGGGACGAAATGAGCAGTTCTTC.

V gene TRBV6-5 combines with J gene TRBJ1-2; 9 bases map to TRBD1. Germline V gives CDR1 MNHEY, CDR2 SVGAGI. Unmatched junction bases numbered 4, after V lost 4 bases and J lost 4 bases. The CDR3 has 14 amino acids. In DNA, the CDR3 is TGTGCCAGCAGTTCCCCGGGACAGGGCTATGGCTACACCTTC. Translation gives CASSSPGQGYGYTF.

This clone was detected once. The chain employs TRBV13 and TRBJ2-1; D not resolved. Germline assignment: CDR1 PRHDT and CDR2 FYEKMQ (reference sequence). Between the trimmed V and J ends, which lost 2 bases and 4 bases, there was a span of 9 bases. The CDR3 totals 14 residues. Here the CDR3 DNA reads TGTGCCAGCAGCTTATCAGGCACTTACAATGAGCAGTTCTTC. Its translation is CASSLSGTYNEQFF.

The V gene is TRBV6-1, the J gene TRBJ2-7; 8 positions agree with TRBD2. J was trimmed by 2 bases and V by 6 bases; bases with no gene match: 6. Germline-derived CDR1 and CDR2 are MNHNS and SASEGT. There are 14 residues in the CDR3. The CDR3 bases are TGTGCCAGCAGCACGATGGGACTAGCCTACGAGCAGTACTTC. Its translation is CASSTMGLAYEQYF.

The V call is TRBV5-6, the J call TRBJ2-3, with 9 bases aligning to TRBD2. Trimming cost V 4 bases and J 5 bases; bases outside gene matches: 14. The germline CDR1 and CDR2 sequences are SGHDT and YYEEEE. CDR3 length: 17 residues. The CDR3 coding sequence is TGTGCCAGCAGCCCCGGCGGGAGCGGGGGGCCCGTAGATACGCAGTATTTT. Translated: CASSPGGSGGPVDTQYF.

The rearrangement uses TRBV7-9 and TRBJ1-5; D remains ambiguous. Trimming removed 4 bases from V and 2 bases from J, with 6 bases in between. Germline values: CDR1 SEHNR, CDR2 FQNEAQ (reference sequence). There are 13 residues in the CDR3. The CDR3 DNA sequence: TGTGCCAGCAGCTCTAGTGGCAATCAGCCCCAGCATTTT. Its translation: CASSSSGNQPQHF.

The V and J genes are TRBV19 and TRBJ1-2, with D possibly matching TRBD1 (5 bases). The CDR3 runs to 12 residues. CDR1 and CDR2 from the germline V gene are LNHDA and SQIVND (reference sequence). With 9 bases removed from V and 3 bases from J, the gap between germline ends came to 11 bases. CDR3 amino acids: CASSGGDYGYTF. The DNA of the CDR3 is TGTGCCAGCAGTGGAGGGGACTATGGCTACACCTTC.

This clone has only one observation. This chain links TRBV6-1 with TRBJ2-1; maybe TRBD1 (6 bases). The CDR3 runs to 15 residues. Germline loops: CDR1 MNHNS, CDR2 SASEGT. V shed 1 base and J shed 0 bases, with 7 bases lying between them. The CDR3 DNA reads TGTGCCAGCAGTGAAGAGGACAGCTCCTACAATGAGCAGTTCTTC. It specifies CASSEEDSSYNEQFF.

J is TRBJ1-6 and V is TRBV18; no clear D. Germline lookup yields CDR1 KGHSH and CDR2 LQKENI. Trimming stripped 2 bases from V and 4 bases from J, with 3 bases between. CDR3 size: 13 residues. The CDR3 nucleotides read TGTGCCAGCTCACCAGAGTATAATTCACCCCTCCACTTT. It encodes CASSPEYNSPLHF.

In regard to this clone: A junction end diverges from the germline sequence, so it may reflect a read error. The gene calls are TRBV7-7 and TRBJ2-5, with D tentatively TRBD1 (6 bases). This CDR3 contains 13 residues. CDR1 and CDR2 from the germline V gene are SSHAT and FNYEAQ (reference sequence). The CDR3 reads CASSADSEETQYF. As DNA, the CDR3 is TGTGCTAGCAGCGCGGACAGTGAAGAGACCCAGTACTTC.

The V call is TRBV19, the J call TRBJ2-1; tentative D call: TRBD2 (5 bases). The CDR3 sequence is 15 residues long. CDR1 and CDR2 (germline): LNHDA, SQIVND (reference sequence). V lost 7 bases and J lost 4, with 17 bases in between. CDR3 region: CASMVVSGIYNEQFF. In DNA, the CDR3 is TGTGCCAGTATGGTCGTGAGCGGTATATACAATGAGCAGTTCTTC.